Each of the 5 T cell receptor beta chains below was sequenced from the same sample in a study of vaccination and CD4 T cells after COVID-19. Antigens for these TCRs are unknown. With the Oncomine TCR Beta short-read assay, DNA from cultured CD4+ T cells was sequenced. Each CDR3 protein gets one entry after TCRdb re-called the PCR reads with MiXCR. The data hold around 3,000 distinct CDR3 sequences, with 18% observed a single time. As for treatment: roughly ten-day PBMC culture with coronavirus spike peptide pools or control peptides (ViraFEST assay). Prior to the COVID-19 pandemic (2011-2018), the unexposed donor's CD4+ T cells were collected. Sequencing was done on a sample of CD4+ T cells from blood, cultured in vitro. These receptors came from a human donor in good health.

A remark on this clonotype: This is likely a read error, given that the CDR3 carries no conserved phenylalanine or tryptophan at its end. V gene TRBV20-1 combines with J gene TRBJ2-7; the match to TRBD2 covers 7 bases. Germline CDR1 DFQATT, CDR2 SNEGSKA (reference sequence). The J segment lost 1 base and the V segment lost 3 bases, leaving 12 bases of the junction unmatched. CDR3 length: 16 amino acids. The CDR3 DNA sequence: TGCAGTGCTAGTCGGCCTAGCGGAGGGGAGTCCTACGAGCAGTACTCC. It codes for CSASRPSGGESYEQYS.

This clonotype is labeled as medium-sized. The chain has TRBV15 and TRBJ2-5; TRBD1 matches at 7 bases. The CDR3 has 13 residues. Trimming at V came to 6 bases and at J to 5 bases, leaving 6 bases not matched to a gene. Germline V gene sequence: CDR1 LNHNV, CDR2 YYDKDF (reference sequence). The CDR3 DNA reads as TGTGCCACCAGGGAAGGGACAGTGGAGACCCAGTACTTC. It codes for CATREGTVETQYF.

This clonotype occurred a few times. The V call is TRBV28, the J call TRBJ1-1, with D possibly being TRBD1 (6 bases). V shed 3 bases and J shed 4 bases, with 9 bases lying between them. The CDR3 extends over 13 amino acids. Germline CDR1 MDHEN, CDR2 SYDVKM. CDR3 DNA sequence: TGTGCCAGCAGTTTCAGGGGAACCACTGAAGCTTTCTTT. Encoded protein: CASSFRGTTEAFF.

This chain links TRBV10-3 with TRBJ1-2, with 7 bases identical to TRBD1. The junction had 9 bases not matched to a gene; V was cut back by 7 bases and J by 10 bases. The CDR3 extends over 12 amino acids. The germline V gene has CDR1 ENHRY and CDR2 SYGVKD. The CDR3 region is CAITTTGQIYTF. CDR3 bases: TGTGCCATCACTACAACGGGACAGATCTACACCTTC.

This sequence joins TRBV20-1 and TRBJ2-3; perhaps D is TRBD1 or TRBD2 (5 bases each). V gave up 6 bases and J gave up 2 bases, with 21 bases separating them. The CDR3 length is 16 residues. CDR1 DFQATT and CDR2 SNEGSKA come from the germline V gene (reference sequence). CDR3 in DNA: TGCAGTGCCGGGAAAAGGACAACCGGAGTCACAGATACGCAGTATTTT. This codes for CSAGKRTTGVTDTQYF.